This paragraph covers one T cell receptor (beta chain) sequence. The source of the sample is a study of blood T cell repertoires in COVID-19. About the study: The study drew acute and convalescent COVID-19 samples from the United States, Italy and Spain.

As processed by the authors: Amplifying reference gene primers gave estimates of nucleated cell counts. The assay was immunoSEQ multiplex PCR, and TCRdb's table has in-frame clones only and misses some. The V and J calls and clone size come from that table; D and trimming were worked out from the DNA. The sample shows roughly 250,000 clones, about 88% of them seen only once. The V and J ends lost 6 bases and 1 base respectively, with 9 bases between them. Germline V gene data show CDR1 as LGHNT and CDR2 as FRNRAP. This CDR3 spans 13 amino acids. The TCR was taken from a woman between 40 and 50 years old who had recovered from COVID-19. The J gene is TRBJ1-2, the V gene TRBV12-5; D may be TRBD1 (5 bases). The sequenced sample consisted of peripheral blood. CDR3: CASGDSRNYGYTF. DNA for the CDR3: TGTGCTAGTGGAGACAGCCGTAACTATGGCTACACCTTC.